The entry that follows covers one T cell receptor (beta chain) sequence. What it binds is not known. Generated by immunoSEQ multiplex PCR, the TCRdb table keeps only in-frame clones and is missing some. The sample has roughly 130,000 clones; just over 90% are singletons. V was shortened by 1 base and J by 1 base, with 18 bases between the two germline ends. This CDR3 contains 18 residues. The V gene's germline CDR1 is SGHNT and CDR2 YENEEA. These data belong to a study of T cell responses to AZD1222 COVID-19 vaccine. The study, taken as a whole, reports: With two AZD1222 doses given, Spike-specific TCR breadth and depth both rose.

This sample comprised peripheral blood, obtained on day 0 of AZD1222 vaccination. The source of this sequence is an adult in good health. This sequence joins TRBV11-3 and TRBJ2-3; tentative D call: TRBD2 (7 bases). The CDR3 DNA sequence: TGTGCCAGCAGCTTAGGGGGGGGCGGGGGCCACCGCACAGATACGCAGTATTTT. Protein sequence: CASSLGGGGGHRTDTQYF.